These 15 T cell receptor beta chains were sequenced from one sample in a study of T cell responses to AZD1222 COVID-19 vaccine. The protocol was immunoSEQ multiplex PCR, while the TCRdb copy is restricted to in-frame clones and leaves out a portion. The sample holds about 160,000 clones, roughly 90% seen once. The sequencing here drew on peripheral blood, taken on day 0 of AZD1222 vaccination. The receptors were gathered from an adult in good health.

The CDR3 loop is CQIKRLSSSYNEQFF. In DNA, the CDR3 is TGTCAGATTAAGCGCTTATCGAGCTCCTACAATGAGCAGTTCTTC. This sequence joins TRBV27 and TRBJ2-1; unclear D gene. The CDR3 runs 15 residues. Germline V gene lookup returns CDR1 MNHEY and CDR2 SMNVEV (reference sequence).

The rearrangement uses TRBV20-1 and TRBJ2-7, with a tentative D call TRBD1 (6 bases). The ends were cut back, 3 bases at V and 7 bases at J, with 10 bases in the middle. Per germline, CDR1 DFQATT and CDR2 SNEGSKA (reference sequence). The CDR3 runs to 11 residues. CDR3 nucleotide sequence: TGCAGTGCTAGGCCCCAGGGGGAGCAGTACTTC. It encodes CSARPQGEQYF.

The chain links TRBV28 to TRBJ2-2; 10 bases align to TRBD2. The V segment lost 2 bases and the J segment 5 bases; nucleotides outside the gene matches: 8. Germline assignment: CDR1 MDHEN and CDR2 SYDVKM. The CDR3 consists of 17 residues. In nucleotides, the CDR3 is TGTGCCAGCAGTTTAGGCGCTAGCGGGGGAGAAACCGGGGAGCTGTTTTTT. Translation gives CASSLGASGGETGELFF. Full variable domain (outside the CDR3, taken from reference TRBV28 and TRBJ2-2): DVKVTQSSRYLVKRTGEKVFLECVQDMDHENMFWYRQDPGLGLRLIYFSYDVKMKEKGDIPEGYSVSREKKERFSLILESASTNQTSMYLCASSLGASGGETGELFFGEGSRLTVL.

The rearrangement joins TRBV28 to TRBJ2-7; D gene ambiguous. V lost 6 bases to trimming and J lost 5 bases, with 11 bases between them. CDR3 size: 12 residues. Looked up from germline, CDR1 is MDHEN and CDR2 is SYDVKM. CDR3 DNA: TGTGCCAGCAGCACTATGACTGACGAGCAGTACTTC. It specifies CASSTMTDEQYF.

The chain combines TRBV7-9 with TRBJ2-7; 9 nucleotides agree with TRBD1. The J segment lost 6 bases and the V segment lost 5 bases, leaving 14 bases of the junction unmatched. CDR1 and CDR2 from the germline V gene are SEHNR and FQNEAQ (reference sequence). The CDR3 contains 16 residues. The DNA for the CDR3 is TGTGCCAGCAGCCCGCGGACAGGGGCCCTCCCGCCCGAGCAGTACTTC. Its protein is CASSPRTGALPPEQYF.

V and J are TRBV5-4 and TRBJ2-7; possibly TRBD1 for D (6 bases). CDR1 and CDR2 (germline): SGHNT, YYREEE (reference sequence). There are 13 residues in the CDR3. Trimming took 0 bases from V and 2 from J, leaving 6 bases between them. CDR3 DNA: TGTGCCAGCAGCTTGGACAGGGCCTACGAGCAGTACTTC. Amino acid sequence: CASSLDRAYEQYF.

The V gene is TRBV7-9, the J gene TRBJ2-7, with a weak D call TRBD1 (6 bases). The CDR3 sequence is 13 residues long. Germline CDR1 SEHNR, CDR2 FQNEAQ (reference sequence). V lost 8 bases and J 3 bases, leaving 14 bases between the germline ends. The CDR3 DNA reads TGTGCCAGCGGAGGACAGACGGACTACGAGCAGTACTTC. Translated: CASGGQTDYEQYF.

The rearrangement links TRBV2 to TRBJ1-3; TRBD1 matches at 7 bases. Per the germline V gene, CDR1 is SNHLY and CDR2 is FYNNEI. There are 13 residues in the CDR3. V trimming: 6 bases; J trimming: 2 bases; junction bases outside the gene matches: 1. CDR3 residues: CASRTGPGNTIYF. The DNA for the CDR3 is TGTGCCAGCAGGACAGGGCCTGGAAACACCATATATTTT.

Written as DNA, the CDR3 is TGTGCCAGTAGGGCTAGCGGGAGGGCCCATGAGCAGTTCTTC. This codes for CASRASGRAHEQFF. The rearrangement links TRBV19 to TRBJ2-1; 12 bases line up with TRBD2. The CDR3 sequence is 14 residues long. V lost 6 bases to trimming and J lost 8 bases; unmatched junction nucleotides: 5. The V gene's germline CDR1 is LNHDA and CDR2 SQIVND (reference sequence).

This chain connects TRBV2 to TRBJ1-2, with D unclear. This CDR3 has 14 residues. Trimming stripped 3 bases from V and 4 bases from J, with 12 bases between. The germline V gene encodes CDR1 SNHLY and CDR2 FYNNEI. CDR3 sequence (DNA): TGTGCCAGCAGTGAGGAGGGTTTGGTCTATGGCTACACCTTC. It codes for CASSEEGLVYGYTF.

The sample holds a few counts of this clone. The chain recombines TRBV28 with TRBJ1-2; possibly TRBD1 for D (5 bases). CDR1 and CDR2 from the germline V gene are MDHEN and SYDVKM. The CDR3 is 14 residues long. Trimming left V 3 bases short and J 5 bases short, with 13 bases between. The CDR3 protein is CASSLVGEGYGYTF. The CDR3 region has the DNA TGTGCCAGCAGTTTGGTGGGTGAGGGGTATGGCTACACCTTC.

The J gene is TRBJ2-2, the V gene TRBV10-3, with D unresolved. CDR3 length: 15 residues. The V end lost 0 bases, the J end lost 5 bases, and 10 bases lay between the germline ends. Germline V lookup: CDR1 ENHRY, CDR2 SYGVKD. This CDR3 is CAISESGQATGELFF. CDR3 bases: TGTGCCATCAGTGAGTCGGGCCAGGCGACCGGGGAGCTGTTTTTT.

The sample holds a few counts of this clone. This chain connects TRBV7-9 to TRBJ2-7; no clear D. Germline V gives CDR1 SEHNR, CDR2 FQNEAQ (reference sequence). The CDR3 length is 13 residues. With 2 bases removed from V and 6 bases from J, the gap between germline ends came to 11 bases. The CDR3 DNA is TGTGCCAGCAGCTTACCTCCCTTTGGCGAGCAGTACTTC. Protein product: CASSLPPFGEQYF.

This chain joins TRBV7-2 and TRBJ2-7; 10 bases agree with TRBD1. The CDR3 has 13 residues. The J segment lost 6 bases and the V segment lost 3 bases, leaving 2 bases of the junction unmatched. Germline V gene sequence: CDR1 SGHTA, CDR2 FQGNSA. The CDR3 nucleotides read TGTGCCAGCAGCTTGGACAGGGGGGCCGAGCAGTACTTC. Encoded protein: CASSLDRGAEQYF. Complete variable domain (other parts from reference TRBV7-2 and TRBJ2-7): GAGVSQSPSNKVTEKGKDVELRCDPISGHTALYWYRQSLGQGLEFLIYFQGNSAPDKSGLPSDRFSAERTGGSVSTLTIQRTQQEDSAVYLCASSLDRGAEQYFGPGTRLTVT.

The J gene is TRBJ2-3, the V gene TRBV6-4; no firm D call. In germline, CDR1 is MRHNA, CDR2 SNTAGT. The CDR3 runs 15 residues. V lost 4 bases and J lost 1, with 12 bases in between. In DNA, the CDR3 is TGTGCCAGCAGTGTGTCCACAGACGGCACAGATACGCAGTATTTT. Its translation is CASSVSTDGTDTQYF.